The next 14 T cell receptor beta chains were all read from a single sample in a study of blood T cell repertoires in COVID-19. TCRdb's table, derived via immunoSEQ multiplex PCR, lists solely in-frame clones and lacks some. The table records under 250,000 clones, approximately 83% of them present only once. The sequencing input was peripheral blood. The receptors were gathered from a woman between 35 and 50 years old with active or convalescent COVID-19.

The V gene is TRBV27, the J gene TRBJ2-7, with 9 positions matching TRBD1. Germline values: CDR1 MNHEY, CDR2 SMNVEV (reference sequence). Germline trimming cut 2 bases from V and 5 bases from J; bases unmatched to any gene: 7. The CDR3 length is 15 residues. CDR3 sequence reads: CASSLIQGAKDEQYF. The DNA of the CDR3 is TGTGCCAGCAGTTTAATACAGGGGGCTAAGGACGAGCAGTACTTC.

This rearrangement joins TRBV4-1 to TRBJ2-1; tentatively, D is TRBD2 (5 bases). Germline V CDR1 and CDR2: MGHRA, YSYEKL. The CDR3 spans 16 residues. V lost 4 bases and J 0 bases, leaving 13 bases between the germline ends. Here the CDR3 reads CASSRPEASSYNEQFF. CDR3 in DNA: TGCGCCAGCAGCCGACCGGAGGCGTCCTCCTACAATGAGCAGTTCTTC.

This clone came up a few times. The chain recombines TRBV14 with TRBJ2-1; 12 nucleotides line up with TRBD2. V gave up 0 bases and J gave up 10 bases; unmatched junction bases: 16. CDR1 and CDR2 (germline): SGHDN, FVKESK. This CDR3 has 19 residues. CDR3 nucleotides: TGTGCCAGCAGCCAAGATTGGTCTAGCGGGAGGGCCAGGGCGTGGGAGCAGTTCTTC. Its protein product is CASSQDWSSGRARAWEQFF.

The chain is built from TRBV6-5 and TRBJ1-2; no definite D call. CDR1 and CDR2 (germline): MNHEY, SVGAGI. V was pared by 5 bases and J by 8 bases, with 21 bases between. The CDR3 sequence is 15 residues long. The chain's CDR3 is CASSPLPYPAGGYTF. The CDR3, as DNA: TGTGCCAGCAGTCCCCTCCCTTACCCGGCCGGGGGCTACACCTTC.

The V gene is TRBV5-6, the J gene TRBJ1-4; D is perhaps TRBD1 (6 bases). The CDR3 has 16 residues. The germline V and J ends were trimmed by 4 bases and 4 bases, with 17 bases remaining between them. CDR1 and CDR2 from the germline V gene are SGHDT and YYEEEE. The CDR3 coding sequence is TGTGCCAGCAGCAACCTAGGGGGTTGGGGTAATGAAAAACTGTTTTTT. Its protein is CASSNLGGWGNEKLFF.

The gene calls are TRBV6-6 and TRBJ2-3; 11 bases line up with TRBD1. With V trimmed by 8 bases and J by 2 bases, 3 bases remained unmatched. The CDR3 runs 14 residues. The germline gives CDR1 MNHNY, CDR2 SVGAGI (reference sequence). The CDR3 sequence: CASGTGGFTDTQYF. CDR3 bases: TGTGCCAGCGGGACAGGGGGTTTCACAGATACGCAGTATTTT.

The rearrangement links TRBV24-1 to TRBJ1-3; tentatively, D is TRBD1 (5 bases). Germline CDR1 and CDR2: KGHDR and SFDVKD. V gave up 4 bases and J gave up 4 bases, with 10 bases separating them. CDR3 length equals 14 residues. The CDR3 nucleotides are TGTGCCACCAGTGAGGGGCAGGGCGGAAACACCATATATTTT. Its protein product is CATSEGQGGNTIYF.

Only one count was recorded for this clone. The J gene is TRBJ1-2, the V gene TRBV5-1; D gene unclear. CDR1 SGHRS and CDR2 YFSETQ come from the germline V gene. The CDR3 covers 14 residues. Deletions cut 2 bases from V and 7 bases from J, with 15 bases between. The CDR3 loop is CASSFSFETGGYTF. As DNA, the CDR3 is TGCGCCAGCAGCTTCTCCTTCGAGACGGGTGGCTACACCTTC.

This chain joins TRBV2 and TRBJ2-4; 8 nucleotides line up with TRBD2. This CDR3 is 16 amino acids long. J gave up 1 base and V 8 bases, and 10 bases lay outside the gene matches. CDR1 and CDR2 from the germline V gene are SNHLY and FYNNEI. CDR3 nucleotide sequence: TGTGCCAGCCTGGTGCCCGGGAGGGGGGCCAAAAACATTCAGTACTTC. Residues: CASLVPGRGAKNIQYF. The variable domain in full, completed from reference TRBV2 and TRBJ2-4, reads EPEVTQTPSHQVTQMGQEVILRCVPISNHLYFYWYRQILGQKVEFLVSFYNNEISEKSEIFDDQFSVERPDGSNFTLKIRSTKLEDSAMYFCASLVPGRGAKNIQYFGAGTRLSVL.

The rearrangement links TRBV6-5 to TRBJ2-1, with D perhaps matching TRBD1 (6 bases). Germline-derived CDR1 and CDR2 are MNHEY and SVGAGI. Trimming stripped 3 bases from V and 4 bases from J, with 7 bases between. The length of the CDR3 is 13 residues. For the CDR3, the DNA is TGTGCCAGCAGTTATGGACAGTACAATGAGCAGTTCTTC. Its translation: CASSYGQYNEQFF.

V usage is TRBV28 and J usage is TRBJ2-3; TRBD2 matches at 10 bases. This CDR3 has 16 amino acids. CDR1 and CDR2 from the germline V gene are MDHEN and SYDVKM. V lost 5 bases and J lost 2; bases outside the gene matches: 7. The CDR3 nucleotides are TGTGCCAGCAGTCCCAGACTAGCGGGTCTCACAGATACGCAGTATTTT. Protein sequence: CASSPRLAGLTDTQYF.

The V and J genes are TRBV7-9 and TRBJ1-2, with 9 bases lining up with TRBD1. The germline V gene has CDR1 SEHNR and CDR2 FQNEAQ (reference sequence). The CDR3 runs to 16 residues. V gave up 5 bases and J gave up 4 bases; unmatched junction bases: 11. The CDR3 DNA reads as TGTGCCAGCAGCGAACGAGGACAGGGGACCCTCTATGGCTACACCTTC. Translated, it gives CASSERGQGTLYGYTF. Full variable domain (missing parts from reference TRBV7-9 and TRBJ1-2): DTGVSQNPRHKITKRGQNVTFRCDPISEHNRLYWYRQTLGQGPEFLTYFQNEAQLEKSRLLSDRFSAERPKGSFSTLEIQRTEQGDSAMYLCASSERGQGTLYGYTFGSGTRLTVV.

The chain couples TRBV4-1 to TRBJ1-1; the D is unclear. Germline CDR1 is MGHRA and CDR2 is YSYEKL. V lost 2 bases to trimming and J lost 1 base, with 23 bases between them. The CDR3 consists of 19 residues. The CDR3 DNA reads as TGCGCCAGCAGCCAAACCAAGTTTGAGGTTCGGAAGTCGAACACTGAAGCTTTCTTT. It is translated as CASSQTKFEVRKSNTEAFF.

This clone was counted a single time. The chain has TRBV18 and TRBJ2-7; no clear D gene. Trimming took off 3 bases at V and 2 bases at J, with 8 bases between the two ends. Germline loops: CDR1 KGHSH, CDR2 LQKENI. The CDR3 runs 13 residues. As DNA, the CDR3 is TGTGCCAGCTCACCCCAGGATACCTACGAGCAGTACTTC. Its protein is CASSPQDTYEQYF.